The sequence of this T cell receptor (beta chain) was determined in a study of blood T cells in healthy people across ages. Study-level findings and limits: Donor CMV status was unknown, possibly confounding expanded clonotype changes. PBMC samples, being unsorted, prevented any conclusive comparison of naive and antigen-experienced cells.

Comments on this clonotype: The antigen remains undetermined.

Primers used in a second PCR of roughly 6 to 11 cycles were a sample-barcoded 5' primer and a J-beta primer mix. Each cDNA molecule was tagged by a template-switch adaptor with 12 random nucleotides. A single record per CDR3 protein comes from TCRdb applying MiXCR to the 5' RACE reads. This sample carries about 970,000 distinct CDR3 sequences, about 51% of them seen once, and the ten largest clones take around a fifth. J was trimmed by 0 bases and V by 4 bases; bases with no gene match: 2. Looked up from germline, CDR1 is MNHEY and CDR2 is SVGEGT. The CDR3 runs 14 residues. The sequence derives from a woman aged 60-75 years in good health. The chain carries TRBV6-2 or TRBV6-3 and TRBJ1-2, with 7 positions matching TRBD1. The source material was blood. In DNA form, the CDR3 reads TGTGCCAGCAGTTGGGACAGTACTAACTATGGCTACACCTTC. It codes for CASSWDSTNYGYTF.